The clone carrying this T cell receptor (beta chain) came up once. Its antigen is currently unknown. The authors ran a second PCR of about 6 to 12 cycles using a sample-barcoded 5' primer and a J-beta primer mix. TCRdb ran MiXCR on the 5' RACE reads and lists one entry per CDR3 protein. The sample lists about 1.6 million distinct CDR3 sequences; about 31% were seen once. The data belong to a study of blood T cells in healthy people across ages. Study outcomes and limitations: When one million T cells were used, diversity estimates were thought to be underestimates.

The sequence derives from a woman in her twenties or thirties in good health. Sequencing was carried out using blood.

CDR3 loop: CASSLGAGALGEQYF. The CDR3 region has the DNA TGTGCCAGCAGCCTCGGCGCGGGAGCCCTGGGCGAGCAGTACTTC. This chain links TRBV14 with TRBJ2-7, with TRBD2 matching 7 bases. Trimming removed 4 bases from V and 6 bases from J; junction bases left unmatched: 12. The germline gives CDR1 SGHDN, CDR2 FVKESK. The CDR3 sequence is 15 residues long. Full variable domain (missing parts from reference TRBV14 and TRBJ2-7): EAGVTQFPSHSVIEKGQTVTLRCDPISGHDNLYWYRRVMGKEIKFLLHFVKESKQDESGMPNNRFLAERTGGTYSTLKVQPAELEDSGVYFCASSLGAGALGEQYFGPGTRLTVT.